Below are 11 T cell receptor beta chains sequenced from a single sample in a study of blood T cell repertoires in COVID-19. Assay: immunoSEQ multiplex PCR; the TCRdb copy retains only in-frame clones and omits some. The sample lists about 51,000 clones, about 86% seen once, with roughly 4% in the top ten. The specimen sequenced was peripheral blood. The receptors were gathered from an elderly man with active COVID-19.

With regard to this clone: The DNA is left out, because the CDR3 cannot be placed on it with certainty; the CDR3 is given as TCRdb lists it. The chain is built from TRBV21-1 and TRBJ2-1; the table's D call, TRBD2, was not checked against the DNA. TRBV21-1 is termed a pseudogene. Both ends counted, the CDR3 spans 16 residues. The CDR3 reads CASSEKVASGSNEQFF.

The CDR3 protein is CASSQDQTGFAGFGGRGNNEQFF. The CDR3 nucleotides read TGTGCCAGCAGCCAAGATCAAACAGGTTTTGCGGGTTTTGGCGGGAGGGGTAACAATGAGCAGTTCTTC. The chain links TRBV3-1 (or the pseudogene TRBV3-2) to TRBJ2-1, with 9 bases aligning to TRBD2. CDR1 is LGHDT, CDR2 YNNKEL, per germline (reference sequence). The V and J ends lost 0 bases and 5 bases, in that order; junction bases with no gene match: 26. The CDR3 is 23 amino acids.

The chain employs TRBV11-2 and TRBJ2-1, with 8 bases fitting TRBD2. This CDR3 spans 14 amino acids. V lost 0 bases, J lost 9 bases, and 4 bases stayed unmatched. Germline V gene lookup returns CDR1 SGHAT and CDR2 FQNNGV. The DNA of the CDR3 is TGTGCCAGCAGCTTAGATCGCCTAGCGGGTGAGCAGTTCTTC. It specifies CASSLDRLAGEQFF.

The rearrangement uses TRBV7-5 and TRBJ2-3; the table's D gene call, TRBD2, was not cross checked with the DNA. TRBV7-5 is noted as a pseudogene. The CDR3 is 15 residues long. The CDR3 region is CVRSLDYPSTDTQYF. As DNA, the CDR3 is TGTGTCAGAAGCTTAGACTACCCCAGCACAGATACGCAGTATTTT.

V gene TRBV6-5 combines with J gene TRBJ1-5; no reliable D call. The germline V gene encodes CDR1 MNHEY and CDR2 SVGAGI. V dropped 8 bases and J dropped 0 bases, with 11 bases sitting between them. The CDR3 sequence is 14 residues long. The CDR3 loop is CASLARFSNQPQHF. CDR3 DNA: TGTGCCAGCTTGGCCCGCTTTAGCAATCAGCCCCAGCATTTT.

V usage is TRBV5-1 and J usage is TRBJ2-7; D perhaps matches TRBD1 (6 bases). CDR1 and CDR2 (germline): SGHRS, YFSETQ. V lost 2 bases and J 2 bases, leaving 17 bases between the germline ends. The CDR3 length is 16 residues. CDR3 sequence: CASSFSPGTYPYEQYF. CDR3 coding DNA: TGCGCCAGCAGCTTTTCACCCGGGACATACCCCTACGAGCAGTACTTC.

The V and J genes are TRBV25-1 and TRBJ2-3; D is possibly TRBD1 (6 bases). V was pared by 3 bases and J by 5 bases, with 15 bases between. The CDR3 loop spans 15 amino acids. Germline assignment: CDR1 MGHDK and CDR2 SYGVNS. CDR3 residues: CASSDYSRQVDTQYF. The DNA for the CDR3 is TGTGCCAGCAGTGATTACTCTCGACAGGTAGATACGCAGTATTTT.

The CDR3 sequence: CASSSGYGYTF. CDR3 bases: TGTGCCAGCAGTTCAGGATATGGCTACACCTTC. The V gene is TRBV6-5, the J gene TRBJ1-2; D call uncertain. V was shortened by 4 bases and J by 5 bases, with 5 bases between the two germline ends. Looked up from germline, CDR1 is MNHEY and CDR2 is SVGAGI. This CDR3 is built from 11 residues.

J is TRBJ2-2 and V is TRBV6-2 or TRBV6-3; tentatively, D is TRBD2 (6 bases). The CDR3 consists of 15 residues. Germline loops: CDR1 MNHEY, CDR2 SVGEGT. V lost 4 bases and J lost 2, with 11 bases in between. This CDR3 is CASSFPGTNTGELFF. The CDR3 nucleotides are TGTGCCAGCAGTTTCCCTGGGACTAACACCGGGGAGCTGTTTTTT.

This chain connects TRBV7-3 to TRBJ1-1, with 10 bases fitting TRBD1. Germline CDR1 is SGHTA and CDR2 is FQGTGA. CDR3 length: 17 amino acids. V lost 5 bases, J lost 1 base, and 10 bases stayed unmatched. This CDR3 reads CASSPGQGRGRNTEAFF. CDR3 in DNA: TGTGCCAGCAGCCCGGGACAGGGGCGGGGGAGGAACACTGAAGCTTTCTTT.

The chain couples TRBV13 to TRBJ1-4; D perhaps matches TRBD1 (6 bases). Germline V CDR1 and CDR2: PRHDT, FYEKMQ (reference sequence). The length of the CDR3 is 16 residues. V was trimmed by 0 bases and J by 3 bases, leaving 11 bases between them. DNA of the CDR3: TGTGCCAGCAGCTTAGGCCAGGGGCCGCCTAATGAAAAACTGTTTTTT. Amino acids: CASSLGQGPPNEKLFF.